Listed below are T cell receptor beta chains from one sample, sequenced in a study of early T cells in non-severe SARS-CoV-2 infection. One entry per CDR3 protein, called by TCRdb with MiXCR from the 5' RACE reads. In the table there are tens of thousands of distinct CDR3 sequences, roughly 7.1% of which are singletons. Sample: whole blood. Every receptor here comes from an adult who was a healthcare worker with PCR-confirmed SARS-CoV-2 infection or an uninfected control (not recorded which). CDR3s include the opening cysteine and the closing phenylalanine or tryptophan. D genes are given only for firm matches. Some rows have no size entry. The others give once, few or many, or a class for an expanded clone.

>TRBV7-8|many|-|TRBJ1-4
TGTGCCAGCAGCTTGGGGAGACTTGAAAAACTGTTTTTT
CASSLGRLEKLFF
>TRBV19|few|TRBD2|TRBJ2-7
TGTGCCACCAACCCCGGGACTAGCTACGAGCAGTACTTC
CATNPGTSYEQYF
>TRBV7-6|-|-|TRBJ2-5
TGTGCCAGCAGCTTAGGGCAGCCAGAGACCCAGTACTTC
CASSLGQPETQYF
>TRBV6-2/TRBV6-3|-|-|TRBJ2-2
TGTGCCAGCAGTTATACCACACCCCGGGACACCGGGGAGCTGTTTTTT
CASSYTTPRDTGELFF
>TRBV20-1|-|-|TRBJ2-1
TGCAGTGCTAGAGAGGTAAATGAGCAGTTCTTC
CSAREVNEQFF
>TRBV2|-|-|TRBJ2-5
TGTGCCAGCAGTGTTGGCCCAGAGACCCAGTACTTC
CASSVGPETQYF
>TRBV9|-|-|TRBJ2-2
TGTGCCAGCAGCGAGCGGTTGGACGGGGAGCTGTTTTTT
CASSERLDGELFF
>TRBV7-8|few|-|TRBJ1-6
TGTGCCAGCAGCTTAGGACTTGTGAGGGATTCACCCCTCCACTTT
CASSLGLVRDSPLHF
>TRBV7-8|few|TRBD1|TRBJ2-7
TGTGCCAGCACCCGACAGGGGGACTCCTACGAGCAGTACTTC
CASTRQGDSYEQYF
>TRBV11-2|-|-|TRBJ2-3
TGTGCCAGCAGCTTACAGGGGATAGTCACAGATACGCAGTATTTT
CASSLQGIVTDTQYF
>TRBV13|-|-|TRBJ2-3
TGTGCCAGCAGCCCCGGACCCGGGGCAGCAGTTACGCAGTATTTT
CASSPGPGAAVTQYF
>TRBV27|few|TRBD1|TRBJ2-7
TGTGCCAGCAGTTCTCAAAGGACAGGGGCCTACGAGCAGTACTTC
CASSSQRTGAYEQYF
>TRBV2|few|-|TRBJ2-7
TGTGCCAGCAGTACTAGCAGCGGCGACGAGCAGTACTTC
CASSTSSGDEQYF
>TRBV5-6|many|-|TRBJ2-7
TGTGCCAGCAGCGAGGAGGGACAGCGCGCCTACGAGCAGTACTTC
CASSEEGQRAYEQYF
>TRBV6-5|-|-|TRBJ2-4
TGTGCCAGCAGTTCCCTCCTAGCCAAAAACATTCAGTACTTC
CASSSLLAKNIQYF
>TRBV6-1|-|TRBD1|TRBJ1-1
TGTGCCAACGGTCGGACAGGGGGTGGCACTGAAGCTTTCTTT
CANGRTGGGTEAFF
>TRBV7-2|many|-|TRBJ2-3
TGTGCCAGCAGCTTAGCAGGGGACCTCACAGATACGCAGTATTTT
CASSLAGDLTDTQYF
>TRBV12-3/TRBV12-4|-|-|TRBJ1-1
TGTACCAGCAGTTTTAGGGTACTCACTGAAGCTTTCTTT
CTSSFRVLTEAFF